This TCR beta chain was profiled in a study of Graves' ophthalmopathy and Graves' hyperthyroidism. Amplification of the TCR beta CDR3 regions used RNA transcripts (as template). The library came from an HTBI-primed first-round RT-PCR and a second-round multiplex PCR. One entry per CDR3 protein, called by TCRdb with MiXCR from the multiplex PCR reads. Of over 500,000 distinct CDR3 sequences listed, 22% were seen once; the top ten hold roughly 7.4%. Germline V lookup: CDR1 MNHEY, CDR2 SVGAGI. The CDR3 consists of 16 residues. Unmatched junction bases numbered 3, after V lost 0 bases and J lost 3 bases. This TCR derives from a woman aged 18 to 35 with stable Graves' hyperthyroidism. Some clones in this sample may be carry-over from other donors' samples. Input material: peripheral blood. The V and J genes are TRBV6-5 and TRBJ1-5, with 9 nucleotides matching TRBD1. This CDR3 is CASSYSWDRVNQPQHF. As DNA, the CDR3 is TGTGCCAGCAGTTACTCTTGGGACAGGGTCAATCAGCCCCAGCATTTT.